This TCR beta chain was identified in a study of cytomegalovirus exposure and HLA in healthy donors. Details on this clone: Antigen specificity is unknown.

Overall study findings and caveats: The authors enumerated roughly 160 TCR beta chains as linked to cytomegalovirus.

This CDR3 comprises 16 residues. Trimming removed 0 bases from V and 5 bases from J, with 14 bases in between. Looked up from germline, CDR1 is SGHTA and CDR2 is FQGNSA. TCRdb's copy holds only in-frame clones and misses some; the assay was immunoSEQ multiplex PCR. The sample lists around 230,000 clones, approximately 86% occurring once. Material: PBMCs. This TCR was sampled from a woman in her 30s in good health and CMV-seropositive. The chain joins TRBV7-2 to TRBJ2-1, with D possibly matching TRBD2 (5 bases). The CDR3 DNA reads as TGTGCCAGCAGCTTAGCGTCGGGGTCGCCGGACAATGAGCAGTTCTTC. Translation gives CASSLASGSPDNEQFF. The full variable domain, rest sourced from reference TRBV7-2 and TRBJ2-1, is GAGVSQSPSNKVTEKGKDVELRCDPISGHTALYWYRQSLGQGLEFLIYFQGNSAPDKSGLPSDRFSAERTGGSVSTLTIQRTQQEDSAVYLCASSLASGSPDNEQFFGPGTRLTVL.